Shown below are 8 T cell receptor beta chains from a single sample sequenced in a study of T cell repertoires in cytomegalovirus infection. These TCRs' antigens remain unknown. TCRdb used MiXCR to reprocess the reads, holding one entry per CDR3 protein. This table holds 830,000 or so distinct CDR3 sequences, approximately 29% found once. Sample: cultured CD8+ T cells from PBMCs, taken from culture after CMV antigen stimulation. Receptors were obtained from a human donor in good health (CMV status not recorded). Some clones in this sample may be carry-over from other donors' samples.

The chain carries TRBV11-2 and TRBJ1-4; 7 nucleotides align to TRBD1. The germline V gene has CDR1 SGHAT and CDR2 FQNNGV. V was clipped by 4 bases and J by 7 bases; unmatched bases: 3. The CDR3 runs 13 residues. The CDR3 DNA reads TGTGCCAGCAGCTCCTGGGACAGTGAAAAACTGTTTTTT. This encodes CASSSWDSEKLFF.

This clonotype came up many times. The gene calls are TRBV6-1 and TRBJ2-7; 12 positions agree with TRBD2. CDR1 and CDR2 (germline): MNHNS, SASEGT. With V trimmed by 5 bases and J by 2 bases, 1 base remained unmatched. CDR3 length: 14 amino acids. Written as DNA, the CDR3 is TGTGCCAGCAGTTGGACTAGCGGGGCCTACGAGCAGTACTTC. This codes for CASSWTSGAYEQYF.

This clonotype has just a few counts. The chain carries TRBV19 and TRBJ2-2; TRBD1 is a possible D gene (5 bases). Germline lookup yields CDR1 LNHDA and CDR2 SQIVND (reference sequence). The CDR3 sequence is 13 residues long. The V end was cut by 5 bases, the J end by 4 bases, with 8 bases between. As DNA, the CDR3 is TGTGCCAGTAGTTTCAGGGTCACCGGGGAGCTGTTTTTT. This translates into CASSFRVTGELFF.

CDR3 loop: CASRLNSGNTIYF. Written as DNA, the CDR3 is TGTGCCAGCAGGTTGAACTCTGGAAACACCATATATTTT. V is TRBV12-3 or TRBV12-4 and J is TRBJ1-3; D uncertain. V was shortened by 6 bases and J by 0 bases, with 6 bases between the two germline ends. The CDR3 loop spans 13 amino acids.

This clonotype showed up just a few times. CDR3 in DNA: TGTGCCAGCGAGGGTACTGAAGCTTTCTTT. Its protein product is CASEGTEAFF. This chain uses TRBV2 with TRBJ1-1, with D unresolved. The CDR3 extends over 10 amino acids. The germline CDR1 and CDR2 sequences are SNHLY and FYNNEI. V was pared by 8 bases and J by 5 bases, with 6 bases between.

The CDR3 sequence is CSATPSGGNNEQFF. CDR3 DNA sequence: TGCAGTGCTACCCCTAGCGGGGGGAACAATGAGCAGTTCTTC. V usage is TRBV20-1 and J usage is TRBJ2-1; 11 bases are a match to TRBD2. The V and J ends lost 4 bases and 5 bases, in that order; junction bases with no gene match: 4. The CDR3 is made up of 14 amino acids. In germline, CDR1 is DFQATT, CDR2 SNEGSKA (reference sequence).

V gene TRBV14 combines with J gene TRBJ1-1; D unresolved. The CDR3 spans 14 residues. CDR1 and CDR2 (germline): SGHDN, FVKESK. V lost 2 bases to trimming and J lost 6 bases, with 13 bases between them. The CDR3 DNA sequence: TGTGCCAGCAGCCAAATGGTTTTTGGCGCTGAAGCTTTCTTT. This codes for CASSQMVFGAEAFF. The full variable domain, with the rest looked up from reference TRBV14 and TRBJ1-1, is EAGVTQFPSHSVIEKGQTVTLRCDPISGHDNLYWYRRVMGKEIKFLLHFVKESKQDESGMPNNRFLAERTGGTYSTLKVQPAELEDSGVYFCASSQMVFGAEAFFGQGTRLTVV.

This chain joins TRBV24-1 and TRBJ2-1, with D perhaps matching TRBD1 (6 bases). CDR3 length equals 16 residues. V lost 2 bases and J lost 4, with 14 bases in between. CDR1 KGHDR and CDR2 SFDVKD come from the germline V gene. CDR3 in amino acids: CATSDSRQALYNEQFF. The CDR3 DNA is TGTGCCACCAGTGATTCCAGACAGGCGTTGTACAATGAGCAGTTCTTC.